Below, 23 T cell receptor beta chains from the same sample are listed, as sequenced in a study of blood T cell repertoires in COVID-19. Measured with immunoSEQ multiplex PCR; TCRdb has only the in-frame clones, and not every one. This table has a few hundred thousand clones, approximately 88% appearing once. The source material was peripheral blood. The receptor set was obtained from a woman between 65 and 79 years old with COVID-19, enrolled during active disease.

CDR3 nucleotide sequence: TGTGCCAGCAGCCAAGATCTGGCGAACACTGAAGCTTTCTTT. This gives the protein CASSQDLANTEAFF. The chain employs TRBV3-1 (or the pseudogene TRBV3-2) and TRBJ1-1; D not certain. V dropped 0 bases and J dropped 1 base, with 6 bases sitting between them. CDR1 is LGHDT, CDR2 YNNKEL, per germline (reference sequence). The CDR3 spans 14 residues.

J is TRBJ1-1 and V is TRBV4-1; tentatively, D is TRBD1 (6 bases). With 0 bases removed from V and 1 base from J, the gap between germline ends came to 12 bases. The CDR3 loop spans 16 amino acids. The germline CDR1 and CDR2 sequences are MGHRA and YSYEKL. The CDR3 DNA sequence: TGCGCCAGCAGCCAAGATCATGTACAGGGGAACACTGAAGCTTTCTTT. This gives the protein CASSQDHVQGNTEAFF.

This clone was counted between two and nine times. This chain uses TRBV18 with TRBJ2-2; weak D call: TRBD2 (6 bases). Germline-derived CDR1 and CDR2 are KGHSH and LQKENI. V lost 0 bases and J 5 bases, leaving 13 bases between the germline ends. The CDR3 has 16 residues. CDR3 residues: CASSPPPGRLTGELFF. For the CDR3, the DNA is TGTGCCAGCTCACCACCTCCAGGGAGGTTGACCGGGGAGCTGTTTTTT.

This clone has only one observation. The chain recombines TRBV6-1 with TRBJ2-2; a possible D gene is TRBD1 (6 bases). This CDR3 has 16 residues. Germline CDR1 is MNHNS and CDR2 is SASEGT. Trimming left V 4 bases short and J 4 bases short, with 16 bases between. The CDR3 reads CASSVFSRGFTGELFF. The CDR3 nucleotides read TGTGCCAGCAGTGTCTTCAGCAGGGGATTCACCGGGGAGCTGTTTTTT.

V and J are TRBV12-5 and TRBJ1-1; 9 bases agree with TRBD1. V trimming: 3 bases; J trimming: 7 bases; junction bases outside the gene matches: 9. This CDR3 is 15 amino acids long. Looked up from germline, CDR1 is LGHNT and CDR2 is FRNRAP. The CDR3 sequence is CASGFGQGPLGEAFF. The DNA of the CDR3 is TGTGCTAGTGGTTTCGGACAGGGGCCCTTGGGTGAAGCTTTCTTT.

The chain combines TRBV28 with TRBJ1-5; weak D call: TRBD1 (6 bases). The CDR3 extends over 14 amino acids. In germline, CDR1 is MDHEN, CDR2 SYDVKM. Trimming removed 6 bases at V and 6 bases at J, with 15 bases between. The DNA of the CDR3 is TGTGCCAGCAGAATTACAGGGTTCCGTCAGCCCCAGCATTTT. Translated: CASRITGFRQPQHF.

The chain couples TRBV4-2 to TRBJ1-2; D remains unclear. V gave up 0 bases and J gave up 0 bases, with 11 bases separating them. The CDR3 runs to 16 residues. Germline CDR1 LGHNA, CDR2 YNFKEQ. The CDR3 protein is CASSQDRGAANYGYTF. CDR3 DNA: TGTGCCAGCAGCCAAGATCGCGGCGCTGCTAACTATGGCTACACCTTC.

This chain links TRBV7-9 with TRBJ2-3; D possibly corresponds to TRBD2 (7 bases). V lost 0 bases to trimming and J lost 2 bases, with 18 bases between them. The germline CDR1 and CDR2 sequences are SEHNR and FQNEAQ (reference sequence). The CDR3 contains 18 residues. CDR3 in amino acids: CASSLASLRGGHTDTQYF. The CDR3 bases are TGTGCCAGCAGCTTAGCCAGCTTGAGGGGGGGTCACACAGATACGCAGTATTTT.

V gene TRBV30 combines with J gene TRBJ2-2, with a tentative D call TRBD2 (6 bases). The CDR3 has 16 amino acids. Between the trimmed V and J ends, which lost 5 bases and 4 bases, there was a span of 20 bases. Germline loops: CDR1 GTSNPN, CDR2 SVGIG (reference sequence). The chain's CDR3 is CAWGSRDSRFTGELFF. The CDR3 DNA follows: TGTGCCTGGGGGAGCCGGGACTCGCGATTCACCGGGGAGCTGTTTTTT.

The chain carries TRBV4-1 and TRBJ2-1, with D tentatively TRBD2 (5 bases). The germline gives CDR1 MGHRA, CDR2 YSYEKL. With 11 bases removed from V and 7 bases from J, the gap between germline ends came to 21 bases. This CDR3 spans 14 amino acids. CDR3 nucleotides: TGCGCCTCTGAAGCGGCCTGGCGTGAGAATGAGCAGTTCTTC. Translation gives CASEAAWRENEQFF.

This chain uses TRBV19 with TRBJ1-5, with 9 bases identical to TRBD1. CDR1 and CDR2 from the germline V gene are LNHDA and SQIVND (reference sequence). This CDR3 is built from 15 residues. Trimming removed 4 bases from V and 6 bases from J; junction bases left unmatched: 7. The CDR3 region has the DNA TGTGCCAGTAGTAAACAGGGGGCGCTTGGTCAGCCCCAGCATTTT. Translation gives CASSKQGALGQPQHF. The full variable domain, with the rest looked up from reference TRBV19 and TRBJ1-5, is DGGITQSPKYLFRKEGQNVTLSCEQNLNHDAMYWYRQDPGQGLRLIYYSQIVNDFQKGDIAEGYSVSREKKESFPLTVTSAQKNPTAFYLCASSKQGALGQPQHFGDGTRLSIL.

The chain carries TRBV19 and TRBJ1-5; tentatively, D is TRBD1 (6 bases). This CDR3 contains 15 residues. Trimming cost V 0 bases and J 5 bases, with 11 bases left between them. In germline, CDR1 is LNHDA, CDR2 SQIVND (reference sequence). CDR3 region: CASSIDQGRDQPQHF. CDR3 nucleotide sequence: TGTGCCAGTAGTATAGATCAGGGGAGAGATCAGCCCCAGCATTTT.

The gene calls are TRBV7-2 and TRBJ1-4; no firm D call. CDR1 and CDR2 from the germline V gene are SGHTA and FQGNSA. The germline V and J ends were trimmed by 5 bases and 7 bases, with 23 bases remaining between them. CDR3 length equals 17 residues. The CDR3 reads CASSVFDPGRLTEKLFF. In nucleotides, the CDR3 is TGTGCCAGCAGCGTATTCGACCCCGGCAGGCTCACTGAAAAACTGTTTTTT.

The chain employs TRBV28 and TRBJ1-2; 10 nucleotides line up with TRBD1. The CDR3 covers 14 residues. Germline V lookup: CDR1 MDHEN, CDR2 SYDVKM. The V and J ends lost 8 bases and 8 bases, in that order; junction bases with no gene match: 11. CDR3 region: CASLDRGLASGYTF. CDR3 bases: TGTGCCAGCTTAGACAGGGGGCTAGCCTCCGGCTACACCTTC.

This rearrangement joins TRBV7-2 to TRBJ2-3; D perhaps matches TRBD2 (6 bases). The CDR3 has 14 residues. The V end lost 4 bases, the J end lost 5 bases, and 13 bases lay between the germline ends. CDR1 SGHTA and CDR2 FQGNSA come from the germline V gene. The CDR3 sequence: CASSSGTWGDTQYF. In nucleotides, the CDR3 is TGTGCCAGCAGCTCGGGGACTTGGGGAGATACGCAGTATTTT.

The chain carries TRBV5-4 and TRBJ1-4; 7 bases match TRBD1. CDR3 length: 15 amino acids. J lost 8 bases, V lost 4 bases, and 11 bases had no gene match. Per germline, CDR1 SGHNT and CDR2 YYREEE (reference sequence). CDR3: CASSTDRAGYEKLFF. CDR3 nucleotide sequence: TGTGCCAGCAGCACTGACAGGGCGGGTTACGAAAAACTGTTTTTT.

V is TRBV20-1 and J is TRBJ1-1; no clear D gene. CDR1 and CDR2 (germline): DFQATT, SNEGSKA (reference sequence). The V end lost 0 bases, the J end lost 7 bases, and 3 bases lay between the germline ends. The length of the CDR3 is 10 residues. The DNA of the CDR3 is TGCAGTGCTAGAGAGTATGAAGCTTTCTTT. Protein: CSAREYEAFF.

The genes are TRBV5-1 and TRBJ2-7; 12 bases map to TRBD1. Germline lookup yields CDR1 SGHRS and CDR2 YFSETQ. This CDR3 spans 17 amino acids. After removal of 4 bases from V and 5 bases from J, the junction contained 13 bases not matched to a gene. DNA of the CDR3: TGCGCCAGCAGCCCGGAAACCGGGACAGGGGGCCTGGACGAGCAGTACTTC. It encodes CASSPETGTGGLDEQYF. The whole variable domain, filled in from reference TRBV5-1 and TRBJ2-7, reads KAGVTQTPRYLIKTRGQQVTLSCSPISGHRSVSWYQQTPGQGLQFLFEYFSETQRNKGNFPGRFSGRQFSNSRSEMNVSTLELGDSALYLCASSPETGTGGLDEQYFGPGTRLTVT.

The V gene is TRBV21-1, the J gene TRBJ1-1; the table's D call TRBD1 went unverified against the DNA. TRBV21-1 is an annotated pseudogene. The CDR3 contains 17 residues. The CDR3 is CASSKRAGGCFVTEAFF. The DNA for the CDR3 is TGTGCCAGCAGCAAAAGGGCAGGGGGCTGTTTCGTAACTGAAGCTTTCTTT.

This rearrangement joins TRBV7-3 to TRBJ2-1; 11 bases are shared with TRBD1. Germline CDR1 reads SGHTA; CDR2 reads FQGTGA. J was trimmed by 6 bases and V by 3 bases; bases with no gene match: 4. The CDR3 loop spans 15 amino acids. The DNA for the CDR3 is TGTGCCAGCAGCTTCGGGACAGGGGGAGGCAATGAGCAGTTCTTC. This gives the protein CASSFGTGGGNEQFF.

V usage is TRBV27 and J usage is TRBJ2-3; D is unclear. The V end was cut by 5 bases, the J end by 6 bases, with 18 bases between. The CDR3 covers 15 residues. Germline CDR1 MNHEY, CDR2 SMNVEV (reference sequence). CDR3 in DNA: TGTGCCAGCAGTCCGACCTACACAAGCGAGGATACGCAGTATTTT. It encodes CASSPTYTSEDTQYF.

This CDR3 reads CASSGSGTQTQYF. For the CDR3, the DNA is TGTGCCAGTAGTGGGAGCGGGACACAGACCCAGTACTTC. This chain uses TRBV19 with TRBJ2-5; D is possibly TRBD2 (7 bases). This CDR3 is 13 amino acids long. Germline V gives CDR1 LNHDA, CDR2 SQIVND (reference sequence). Between the trimmed V and J ends, which lost 5 bases and 6 bases, there was a span of 13 bases. Complete variable domain (other parts from reference TRBV19 and TRBJ2-5): DGGITQSPKYLFRKEGQNVTLSCEQNLNHDAMYWYRQDPGQGLRLIYYSQIVNDFQKGDIAEGYSVSREKKESFPLTVTSAQKNPTAFYLCASSGSGTQTQYFGPGTRLLVL.

The rearrangement links TRBV15 to TRBJ2-1, with 10 bases identical to TRBD2. The trim removed 1 base at V and 7 bases at J, leaving 10 bases unmatched. The CDR3 runs to 17 residues. Germline values: CDR1 LNHNV, CDR2 YYDKDF (reference sequence). The CDR3: CATSRVALAGVNNEQFF. The CDR3 DNA reads as TGTGCCACCAGCAGAGTCGCCCTAGCGGGAGTAAATAATGAGCAGTTCTTC.